The next 27 T cell receptor beta chains were all read from a single sample in a study of human T cells and chemical hapten exposure. Time point here: pre-sensitization, week 0. Treatment denoted: therapeutic diphenylcyclopropenone sensitization with weekly scalp DPC. TCRdb analysed the RACE reads with MiXCR anew, one entry per CDR3 protein. The sample yields around 330,000 distinct CDR3 sequences, around 5.5% seen once. Sample: whole blood, taken in connection with sensitization to the hapten diphenylcyclopropenone (DPC). These receptors were taken from a woman younger than 30 with alopecia areata. Some clones in this sample may be carry-over from other donors' samples.

The V call is TRBV7-2, the J call TRBJ2-3; D unclear. With 4 bases removed from V and 0 bases from J, the gap between germline ends came to 23 bases. This CDR3 is built from 19 residues. Germline V gives CDR1 SGHTA, CDR2 FQGNSA. Written as DNA, the CDR3 is TGTGCCAGCAGCTCCGCAGCTTACGGAGAAACTGCTAGCACAGATACGCAGTATTTT. Translating it yields CASSSAAYGETASTDTQYF. The full variable domain, in which reference TRBV7-2 and TRBJ2-3 provide the parts outside the CDR3, is GAGVSQSPSNKVTEKGKDVELRCDPISGHTALYWYRQSLGQGLEFLIYFQGNSAPDKSGLPSDRFSAERTGGSVSTLTIQRTQQEDSAVYLCASSSAAYGETASTDTQYFGPGTRLTVL.

This clonotype has a count of ten or more. J is TRBJ1-6 and V is TRBV11-2; unclear D gene. The CDR3 has 15 amino acids. Germline-derived CDR1 and CDR2 are SGHAT and FQNNGV. V lost 4 bases to trimming and J lost 5 bases, with 12 bases between them. In nucleotides, the CDR3 is TGTGCCAGCAGCTACCTTACGCGAAATAATTCACCCCTCCACTTT. Protein sequence: CASSYLTRNNSPLHF.

This clonotype appeared many times. The gene calls are TRBV12-3 or TRBV12-4 and TRBJ1-4; D is undetermined. Between the trimmed V and J ends, which lost 6 bases and 4 bases, there was a span of 12 bases. There are 14 residues in the CDR3. In DNA, the CDR3 is TGTGCCAGCAGGAAACAGATGATTAATGAAAAACTGTTTTTT. Amino acid sequence: CASRKQMINEKLFF.

This chain joins TRBV6-6 and TRBJ2-4; 7 bases match TRBD1. V lost 4 bases to trimming and J lost 3 bases; unmatched junction nucleotides: 12. This CDR3 has 17 amino acids. Germline CDR1 reads MNHNY; CDR2 reads SVGAGI (reference sequence). CDR3 loop: CASSSSDRDGDKNIQYF. CDR3 sequence (DNA): TGTGCCAGCAGTTCTTCCGACAGGGACGGGGACAAAAACATTCAGTACTTC.

This clonotype occurred many times. V usage is TRBV6-5 and J usage is TRBJ2-3; perhaps TRBD1 as D (6 bases). V was shortened by 4 bases and J by 7 bases, with 9 bases between the two germline ends. Germline lookup yields CDR1 MNHEY and CDR2 SVGAGI. The CDR3 spans 12 residues. The CDR3 DNA sequence: TGTGCCAGCAGTTCCCAGGGGAATACGCAGTATTTT. As protein: CASSSQGNTQYF.

This chain uses TRBV28 with TRBJ2-1; 8 bases match TRBD1. This CDR3 region has 16 residues. V shed 2 bases and J 4 bases; nucleotides not matched to a gene: 7. The germline gives CDR1 MDHEN, CDR2 SYDVKM. As DNA, the CDR3 is TGTGCCAGCAGTTTAGGACAGGGATGGGGTTACAATGAGCAGTTCTTC. Translation: CASSLGQGWGYNEQFF.

V gene TRBV5-6 combines with J gene TRBJ1-1; D is ambiguous. The CDR3 totals 15 residues. Trimming pared 3 bases from V and 1 base from J, leaving 13 bases between. The germline gives CDR1 SGHDT, CDR2 YYEEEE. The CDR3 bases are TGTGCCAGCAGCTCAGGCGACGGAGAGAACACTGAAGCTTTCTTT. Amino acid sequence: CASSSGDGENTEAFF.

The CDR3 nucleotides are TGCAGCGTTGTTGGTGATTTGATGAACACTGAAGCTTTCTTT. As protein: CSVVGDLMNTEAFF. The chain couples TRBV29-1 to TRBJ1-1; D remains unclear. The CDR3 loop spans 14 amino acids. Trimming cost V 4 bases and J 0 bases, with 12 bases left between them. Germline loops: CDR1 SQVTM, CDR2 ANQGSEA.

The chain has TRBV5-1 and TRBJ2-6; unclear D gene. The germline gives CDR1 SGHRS, CDR2 YFSETQ. V was pared by 4 bases and J by 0 bases, with 17 bases between. CDR3 size: 18 residues. CDR3 in amino acids: CASSLGRIESSGANVLTF. CDR3 in DNA: TGCGCCAGCAGCCTCGGACGGATCGAGAGCTCTGGGGCCAACGTCCTGACTTTC.

Ten or more counts support this clonotype. The chain links TRBV12-3 or TRBV12-4 to TRBJ2-4; 10 nucleotides match TRBD1. V lost 6 bases and J lost 4; bases outside the gene matches: 12. The CDR3 is 17 residues long. The CDR3 coding sequence is TGTGCCAGCAGCAGTCCGGGACAGGGGTTGGAGAAAAACATTCAGTACTTC. It is translated as CASSSPGQGLEKNIQYF.

The chain links TRBV12-3 or TRBV12-4 to TRBJ2-1; the D gene is possibly TRBD2 (6 bases). The CDR3 sequence is 12 residues long. V lost 3 bases, J lost 9 bases, and 9 bases lay in between. The CDR3, as DNA: TGTGCCAGCAGTTTCGTCGGGGGTGAGCAGTTCTTC. This sequence encodes CASSFVGGEQFF.

The chain carries TRBV2 and TRBJ2-3; 8 bases are a match to TRBD1. This CDR3 has 14 residues. Germline V gene sequence: CDR1 SNHLY, CDR2 FYNNEI. V trimming: 5 bases; J trimming: 5 bases; junction bases outside the gene matches: 6. CDR3 DNA sequence: TGTGCCAGCAGTCGGCAGGGGGCAGGAGATACGCAGTATTTT. It codes for CASSRQGAGDTQYF.

The J gene is TRBJ2-6, the V gene TRBV6-5; TRBD1 might be the D (6 bases). Germline CDR1 reads MNHEY; CDR2 reads SVGAGI. This CDR3 spans 16 amino acids. The germline V and J ends were trimmed by 6 bases and 5 bases, with 17 bases remaining between them. The CDR3 region has the DNA TGTGCCAGCAGCCCTGGTATGTGGGGGCGGGCCAACGTCCTGACTTTC. It translates to CASSPGMWGRANVLTF.

The sample holds many counts of this clonotype. The CDR3 nucleotides read TGTGCCAGCAGCATTACAGGGGTGAGAGAAAAACTGTTTTTT. It is translated as CASSITGVREKLFF. The V and J genes are TRBV7-9 and TRBJ1-4, with 7 positions matching TRBD1. J gave up 8 bases and V 5 bases, and 8 bases lay outside the gene matches. Germline V gene sequence: CDR1 SEHNR, CDR2 FQNEAQ (reference sequence). This CDR3 has 14 residues.

This clonotype has only a few counts. V usage is TRBV10-3 and J usage is TRBJ2-7; D remains unclear. Germline V gene lookup returns CDR1 ENHRY and CDR2 SYGVKD. Trimming stripped 0 bases from V and 4 bases from J, with 16 bases between. This CDR3 comprises 16 residues. The CDR3 bases are TGTGCCATCAGTGAGTCGAGTAAGGGATTGGGATACGAGCAGTACTTC. This encodes CAISESSKGLGYEQYF.

There are a few counts of this clonotype. The chain links TRBV6-6 to TRBJ1-1; 7 bases align to TRBD1. Trimming took 2 bases from V and 5 from J; bases not matched to a gene: 8. This CDR3 contains 15 residues. Germline CDR1 reads MNHNY; CDR2 reads SVGAGI (reference sequence). As DNA, the CDR3 is TGTGCCAGCAGTTACAAACAGGGGCTAGGGACTGAAGCTTTCTTT. It translates to CASSYKQGLGTEAFF.

This clonotype was counted at least ten times. The chain links TRBV7-9 to TRBJ2-1, with 8 bases matching TRBD1. Trimming removed 5 bases from V and 3 bases from J; junction bases left unmatched: 6. Germline assignment: CDR1 SEHNR and CDR2 FQNEAQ (reference sequence). The CDR3 consists of 15 residues. The CDR3 DNA sequence: TGTGCCAGCAGCCCCGGACAGGGTAGCTACAATGAGCAGTTCTTC. It is translated as CASSPGQGSYNEQFF.

This clonotype was picked up a small number of times. The chain uses TRBV7-9 and TRBJ2-2; no firm D call. The CDR3 is 13 amino acids. V gave up 3 bases and J gave up 8 bases, with 10 bases separating them. CDR1 is SEHNR and CDR2 is FQNEAQ in the germline V gene (reference sequence). The CDR3, as DNA: TGTGCCAGCAGCTTGCAGGTTGCGGGGGAGCTGTTTTTT. This gives the protein CASSLQVAGELFF.

The gene calls are TRBV12-3 or TRBV12-4 and TRBJ2-5; D uncertain. The CDR3 has 13 residues. Trimming pared 7 bases from V and 5 bases from J, leaving 14 bases between. CDR3 loop: CASTNPPRETQYF. The CDR3 DNA is TGTGCCAGCACTAACCCCCCCCGGGAGACCCAGTACTTC.

This clonotype was seen ten or more times. The V and J genes are TRBV6-1 and TRBJ2-7; D may be TRBD1 (5 bases). This CDR3 is 12 amino acids long. The V end lost 7 bases, the J end lost 6 bases, and 13 bases lay between the germline ends. Germline lookup yields CDR1 MNHNS and CDR2 SASEGT. The CDR3 reads CASTRDSTEQYF. The CDR3 DNA reads as TGTGCCAGCACCAGAGACAGTACCGAGCAGTACTTC.

Only a few counts were recorded for this clonotype. The J gene is TRBJ1-2, the V gene TRBV3-1; D perhaps matches TRBD1 (5 bases). The CDR3 extends over 14 amino acids. CDR1 LGHDT and CDR2 YNNKEL come from the germline V gene (reference sequence). With 0 bases removed from V and 7 bases from J, the gap between germline ends came to 12 bases. Written as DNA, the CDR3 is TGTGCCAGCAGCCAAGACGCAGGGAGTCGTGGCTACACCTTC. Its translation: CASSQDAGSRGYTF. Looking up the rest from reference TRBV3-1 and TRBJ1-2 gives the full variable domain: DTAVSQTPKYLVTQMGNDKSIKCEQNLGHDTMYWYKQDSKKFLKIMFSYNNKELIINETVPNRFSPKSPDKAHLNLHINSLELGDSAVYFCASSQDAGSRGYTFGSGTRLTVV.

The V and J genes are TRBV18 and TRBJ2-3, with TRBD1 as a possible D gene (5 bases). Germline lookup yields CDR1 KGHSH and CDR2 LQKENI. Between the trimmed V and J ends, which lost 6 bases and 0 bases, there was a span of 19 bases. The CDR3 runs to 17 residues. CDR3 bases: TGTGCCAGCTCCCCAAGGCCGCAGGGAATAAGCACAGATACGCAGTATTTT. The encoded protein is CASSPRPQGISTDTQYF.

The table lists this clonotype with many counts. The rearrangement joins TRBV5-1 to TRBJ2-3; 9 nucleotides agree with TRBD2. V was clipped by 9 bases and J by 4 bases; unmatched bases: 9. Per the germline V gene, CDR1 is SGHRS and CDR2 is YFSETQ. The CDR3 consists of 14 residues. Here the CDR3 reads CATQPGLASDTQYF. In DNA form, the CDR3 reads TGCGCCACCCAACCGGGACTAGCTTCAGATACGCAGTATTTT.

This clonotype was recorded many times. The CDR3 sequence is CASSLGTAPGDGYTF. CDR3 bases: TGTGCCAGCAGCTTGGGTACAGCTCCAGGGGATGGCTACACCTTC. This chain joins TRBV5-5 and TRBJ1-2, with a tentative D call TRBD1 (6 bases). This CDR3 has 15 amino acids. Germline loops: CDR1 SGHKS, CDR2 YYEKEE (reference sequence). V was pared by 0 bases and J by 6 bases, with 15 bases between.

This clonotype was picked up a small number of times. The gene calls are TRBV5-1 and TRBJ2-2, with a weak D call TRBD1 (5 bases). The CDR3 consists of 16 residues. V was shortened by 0 bases and J by 1 base, with 10 bases between the two germline ends. Per germline, CDR1 SGHRS and CDR2 YFSETQ. CDR3 protein: CASSLVTARNTGELFF. The CDR3 DNA is TGCGCCAGCAGCTTGGTGACAGCGCGGAACACCGGGGAGCTGTTTTTT. Full variable domain (rest looked up from reference TRBV5-1 and TRBJ2-2): KAGVTQTPRYLIKTRGQQVTLSCSPISGHRSVSWYQQTPGQGLQFLFEYFSETQRNKGNFPGRFSGRQFSNSRSEMNVSTLELGDSALYLCASSLVTARNTGELFFGEGSRLTVL.

The J gene is TRBJ2-7, the V gene TRBV6-5; no reliable D call. Germline V gives CDR1 MNHEY, CDR2 SVGAGI. This CDR3 contains 13 residues. With 4 bases removed from V and 1 base from J, the gap between germline ends came to 8 bases. CDR3 sequence (DNA): TGTGCCAGCAGTTTAGGGTATTCCTACGAGCAGTACTTC. It specifies CASSLGYSYEQYF.

This rearrangement joins TRBV6-6 to TRBJ2-7; D gene unclear. Germline V gives CDR1 MNHNY, CDR2 SVGAGI (reference sequence). The CDR3 is 15 amino acids. Trimming left V 0 bases short and J 3 bases short, with 12 bases between. The CDR3 DNA sequence: TGTGCCAGCAGTTACTCGATTGAACAGCACTACGAGCAGTACTTC. Translated, it gives CASSYSIEQHYEQYF.